One and the same sample provided the 27 T cell receptor beta chains below, sequenced in a study of low-dose radiotherapy and immunotherapy resistance in tumors (dated by TCRdb to 2021 to 2024). To make first-strand cDNA, Superscript III was used along with a set of TRAV- and TRBV-specific primers so that both the TCRalpha and TCRbeta chains were covered. TCRs were amplified with Phusion for approximately 20 PCR cycles using a constant-region primer together with the adapter attached to the V primers. TCRdb trimmed the raw reads at Q25, called clones with MiXCR and kept productive beta chains. Entries are consolidated by CDR3 protein sequence, retaining the most common genes and DNA. A total of 8,500 to 14,000 distinct CDR3 sequences appear in this sample, over 55% of them only once. Together, the top ten hold about an eighth of the sample. Every receptor here comes from a human donor with advanced metastatic prostate, ovarian, gallbladder or colorectal cancer (not recorded which). This table probably holds off-target reads from a library built for another chain.

V and J are TRBV5-1 and TRBJ2-3; D ambiguous. CDR1 and CDR2 (germline): SGHRS, YFSETQ. There are 13 residues in the CDR3. Deletions cut 0 bases from V and 3 bases from J, with 5 bases between. CDR3 DNA sequence: TGCGCCAGCAGCTTGGACGGGACAGATACGCAGTATTTT. This encodes CASSLDGTDTQYF.

The chain joins TRBV4-3 to TRBJ2-1; D ambiguous. In germline, CDR1 is LGHNA, CDR2 YSLEER. The CDR3 has 16 amino acids. The V end lost 3 bases, the J end lost 0 bases, and 12 bases lay between the germline ends. CDR3: CASSQDGPSSYNEQFF. The DNA for the CDR3 is TGCGCCAGCAGCCAGGACGGACCGAGCTCCTACAATGAGCAGTTCTTC.

This clonotype appeared once. DNA for the CDR3: TGTGCCAGCAGCTTGCGGACAGGAAGGAACTATGGCTACACCTTC. Translating it yields CASSLRTGRNYGYTF. The chain uses TRBV7-8 and TRBJ1-2, with TRBD1 matching over 7 bases. Trimming cost V 3 bases and J 2 bases; bases outside gene matches: 6. The CDR3 sequence is 15 residues long. Looked up from germline, CDR1 is SGHVS and CDR2 is FQNEAQ.

There are a few counts of this clonotype. The chain is built from TRBV5-1 and TRBJ1-1; D unclear. There are 15 residues in the CDR3. Germline CDR1 and CDR2: SGHRS and YFSETQ. Trimming shortened V by 1 base and J by 3 bases, and 13 bases separated the two germline ends. CDR3 loop: CASSLLRAGDTEAFF. In DNA, the CDR3 is TGCGCCAGCAGCTTGTTAAGGGCTGGGGACACTGAAGCTTTCTTT. The full variable domain, in which reference TRBV5-1 and TRBJ1-1 provide the parts outside the CDR3, is KAGVTQTPRYLIKTRGQQVTLSCSPISGHRSVSWYQQTPGQGLQFLFEYFSETQRNKGNFPGRFSGRQFSNSRSEMNVSTLELGDSALYLCASSLLRAGDTEAFFGQGTRLTVV.

V usage is TRBV21-1 and J usage is TRBJ2-5. TRBV21-1 corresponds to a pseudogene. This CDR3 is built from 10 residues. CDR3 amino acids: CASPRETQYF. The DNA for the CDR3 is TGTGCCAGCCCACGGGAGACCCAGTACTTC.

This clonotype was detected only once. For the CDR3, the DNA is TGTGCCTGGAGTGTACGAGTGAGGGGGCCTTATGGCTACACCTTC. Translating gives CAWSVRVRGPYGYTF. The J gene is TRBJ1-2, the V gene TRBV30; 7 positions agree with TRBD1. The CDR3 runs to 15 residues. J gave up 5 bases and V 0 bases, and 9 bases lay outside the gene matches. The germline CDR1 and CDR2 sequences are GTSNPN and SVGIG (reference sequence).

This clonotype was observed a handful of times. The chain combines TRBV9 with TRBJ2-5; no clear D. Trimming left V 1 base short and J 2 bases short, with 6 bases between. Germline CDR1 reads SGDLS; CDR2 reads YYNGEE. The CDR3 covers 13 residues. In DNA, the CDR3 is TGTGCCAGCAGCGTATCATCGCAAGAGACCCAGTACTTC. Translation gives CASSVSSQETQYF.

The J gene is TRBJ2-5, the V gene TRBV28, with TRBD2 as a possible D gene (5 bases). The germline CDR1 and CDR2 sequences are MDHEN and SYDVKM. The CDR3 loop spans 15 amino acids. Trimming took 6 bases from V and 1 from J, leaving 15 bases between them. In DNA form, the CDR3 reads TGTGCCAGCAGCAATATCGAAGGAGGCCAAGAGACCCAGTACTTC. Translated: CASSNIEGGQETQYF.

The rearrangement uses TRBV6-6 and TRBJ2-5, with 11 positions matching TRBD2. Unmatched junction bases numbered 9, after V lost 5 bases and J lost 4 bases. Germline CDR1 and CDR2: MNHNY and SVGAGI (reference sequence). The CDR3 sequence is 16 residues long. The CDR3 bases are TGTGCCAGCAGTACTACCCGTAGCGGGGGGGGAGAGACCCAGTACTTC. This gives the protein CASSTTRSGGGETQYF.

The chain has TRBV4-2 and TRBJ2-1; TRBD2 aligns across 8 bases. The CDR3 has 16 residues. The J segment lost 0 bases and the V segment lost 1 base, leaving 2 bases of the junction unmatched. In germline, CDR1 is LGHNA, CDR2 YNFKEQ. This CDR3 reads CASSQVGTSSYNEQFF. The DNA for the CDR3 is TGTGCCAGCAGCCAAGTCGGGACTAGCTCCTACAATGAGCAGTTCTTC.

The V and J genes are TRBV20-1 and TRBJ2-4; D gene ambiguous. Germline V gene data show CDR1 as DFQATT and CDR2 as SNEGSKA (reference sequence). The CDR3 totals 10 residues. Trimming pared 3 bases from V and 11 bases from J, leaving 8 bases between. This CDR3 reads CSARGIVQYF. CDR3 nucleotide sequence: TGCAGTGCTAGGGGAATTGTTCAGTACTTC.

The rearrangement joins TRBV5-1 to TRBJ2-7; D uncertain. CDR3 size: 15 residues. Germline-derived CDR1 and CDR2 are SGHRS and YFSETQ. Between the trimmed V and J ends, which lost 4 bases and 0 bases, there was a span of 14 bases. In nucleotides, the CDR3 is TGCGCCAGCAGCCCGGGCCCGTGGAACTCCTACGAGCAGTACTTC. It encodes CASSPGPWNSYEQYF.

This clonotype has just a few counts. V and J are TRBV13 and TRBJ2-1, with D unclear. The germline V gene has CDR1 PRHDT and CDR2 FYEKMQ (reference sequence). This CDR3 has 14 amino acids. Trimming shortened V by 7 bases and J by 0 bases, and 10 bases separated the two germline ends. DNA for the CDR3: TGTGCCAGCACAAGGAAGGGCTCCTACAATGAGCAGTTCTTC. Its protein is CASTRKGSYNEQFF. The full variable domain, rest sourced from reference TRBV13 and TRBJ2-1, is AAGVIQSPRHLIKEKRETATLKCYPIPRHDTVYWYQQGPGQDPQFLISFYEKMQSDKGSIPDRFSAQQFSDYHSELNMSSLELGDSALYFCASTRKGSYNEQFFGPGTRLTVL.

This chain joins TRBV5-4 and TRBJ2-1; D not resolved. The CDR3 length is 14 residues. Trimming removed 4 bases from V and 4 bases from J, with 12 bases in between. Germline values: CDR1 SGHNT, CDR2 YYREEE (reference sequence). The CDR3 bases are TGTGCCAGCAGCCCCGTTCAGGAATACAATGAGCAGTTCTTC. It codes for CASSPVQEYNEQFF.

The chain is built from TRBV5-6 and TRBJ2-2; 13 nucleotides agree with TRBD2. Germline V lookup: CDR1 SGHDT, CDR2 YYEEEE. This CDR3 spans 19 amino acids. V lost 2 bases to trimming and J lost 3 bases; unmatched junction nucleotides: 10. Here the CDR3 DNA reads TGTGCCAGCAGCTTCGGGTGGACTAGCGGGAGACTTTACACCGGGGAGCTGTTTTTT. This translates into CASSFGWTSGRLYTGELFF.

There are a few counts of this clonotype. V is TRBV29-1 and J is TRBJ1-4; maybe TRBD1 (5 bases). Looked up from germline, CDR1 is SQVTM and CDR2 is ANQGSEA. Trimming took off 5 bases at V and 4 bases at J, with 8 bases between the two ends. The CDR3 consists of 12 residues. CDR3 in DNA: TGCAGCGTTCGGGACGGTAATGAAAAACTGTTTTTT. It codes for CSVRDGNEKLFF.

The chain couples TRBV28 to TRBJ2-7; 8 bases line up with TRBD2. The CDR3 length is 15 residues. The germline CDR1 and CDR2 sequences are MDHEN and SYDVKM. V lost 1 base, J lost 5 bases, and 7 bases stayed unmatched. The CDR3: CASSLSRGGYNEQYF. CDR3 nucleotide sequence: TGTGCCAGCAGTTTATCCCGGGGGGGTTACAACGAGCAGTACTTC.

This rearrangement joins TRBV2 to TRBJ1-5; D gene uncertain. Looked up from germline, CDR1 is SNHLY and CDR2 is FYNNEI. This CDR3 region has 13 residues. The germline V and J ends were trimmed by 4 bases and 2 bases, with 6 bases remaining between them. The CDR3 region has the DNA TGTGCCAGCAGTGCGGAGGGCAATCAGCCCCAGCATTTT. Its protein is CASSAEGNQPQHF.

The sample holds one count of this clonotype. The chain uses TRBV18 and TRBJ2-1; 7 positions match TRBD1. The V gene end was trimmed by 5 bases and the J gene end by 4 bases; junction bases not matched to a gene: 2. The CDR3 spans 13 residues. In germline, CDR1 is KGHSH, CDR2 LQKENI. CDR3 DNA sequence: TGTGCCAGCTCAGGGGACAGATACAATGAGCAGTTCTTC. The encoded protein is CASSGDRYNEQFF.

The chain recombines TRBV28 with TRBJ1-2; tentatively, D is TRBD1 (5 bases). The germline V gene encodes CDR1 MDHEN and CDR2 SYDVKM. The CDR3 is 15 residues long. V was shortened by 4 bases and J by 0 bases, with 12 bases between the two germline ends. The CDR3 DNA sequence: TGTGCCAGCAGTTGGGGCAGGAGAGCTAACTATGGCTACACCTTC. Amino acid sequence: CASSWGRRANYGYTF.

The chain uses TRBV5-1 and TRBJ2-2; D uncertain. This CDR3 comprises 14 residues. Germline V lookup: CDR1 SGHRS, CDR2 YFSETQ. With 0 bases removed from V and 4 bases from J, the gap between germline ends came to 7 bases. CDR3 amino acids: CASSLAGGTGELFF. The CDR3 DNA sequence: TGCGCCAGCAGCTTGGCCGGCGGCACCGGGGAGCTGTTTTTT.

This clonotype was observed a handful of times. The CDR3 DNA sequence: TGTGCCATCAGTGAGTCGAGGACAGGGACGGCTGAAGCTTTCTTT. Amino acid sequence: CAISESRTGTAEAFF. The rearrangement uses TRBV10-3 and TRBJ1-1; 8 nucleotides agree with TRBD1. The CDR3 has 15 residues. Per germline, CDR1 ENHRY and CDR2 SYGVKD. Trimming at V came to 0 bases and at J to 6 bases, leaving 6 bases not matched to a gene.

The rearrangement joins TRBV10-3 to TRBJ1-5; D uncertain. CDR1 is ENHRY, CDR2 SYGVKD, per germline. This CDR3 region has 14 residues. The V gene lost 5 bases and the J gene lost 5 bases, with 13 bases spanning the gap. DNA of the CDR3: TGTGCCATCAGTCAGGACGGCAATTATCAGCCCCAGCATTTT. It specifies CAISQDGNYQPQHF.

This clonotype turned up a few times. The chain links TRBV13 to TRBJ2-7, with 8 bases identical to TRBD2. Germline V gives CDR1 PRHDT, CDR2 FYEKMQ (reference sequence). The V segment lost 4 bases and the J segment 2 bases; nucleotides outside the gene matches: 10. CDR3 length: 16 residues. In DNA, the CDR3 is TGTGCCAGCAGCTCCATTGGACTAGCCAGGGCCTACGAGCAGTACTTC. Protein product: CASSSIGLARAYEQYF.

CDR3 amino acids: CASSPQSLGAGKLFF. For the CDR3, the DNA is TGCGCCAGCAGCCCACAAAGTTTGGGAGCGGGAAAACTGTTTTTT. The V call is TRBV4-3, the J call TRBJ1-4; D call uncertain. The germline CDR1 and CDR2 sequences are LGHNA and YSLEER. CDR3 length equals 15 residues. V lost 4 bases and J lost 10, with 19 bases in between.

This clonotype has just one count. The CDR3 DNA is TGCGCCAGCAGCTTTGACAACATGAACACTGAAGCTTTCTTT. As protein: CASSFDNMNTEAFF. V and J are TRBV5-1 and TRBJ1-1; D not certain. Germline V gene lookup returns CDR1 SGHRS and CDR2 YFSETQ. The CDR3 has 14 residues. V was trimmed by 2 bases and J by 0 bases, leaving 8 bases between them.

The chain employs TRBV6-8 and TRBJ2-2, with 10 bases identical to TRBD1. The V and J ends lost 5 bases and 5 bases, in that order; junction bases with no gene match: 8. CDR1 is MNHGY, CDR2 SAAAGT, per germline. CDR3 length equals 16 residues. The CDR3: CASSARGDRGTGELFF. As DNA, the CDR3 is TGTGCCAGCAGTGCCCGAGGGGACAGGGGTACCGGGGAGCTGTTTTTT.